These T cell receptor beta chains were read from a single sample in a study of early T cells in non-severe SARS-CoV-2 infection. TCRdb re-called the 5' RACE reads with MiXCR, one entry per CDR3 protein. The data contain 85,000 to 100,000 distinct CDR3 sequences, approximately 11% of them seen just once; the ten biggest clones take up roughly 4.5%. This material consisted of whole blood, taken at baseline. The receptors here all came from an adult who was a healthcare worker with PCR-confirmed SARS-CoV-2 infection or an uninfected control (not recorded which). Both conserved end residues are part of each CDR3. A D gene is named only where the DNA matches it firmly. Rows give clone size only sometimes, using once, few, many, or a class for an expanded clone.

D gene,clone size,J gene,V gene,CDR3 DNA,CDR3 protein
TRBD2,.,TRBJ2-5,TRBV7-2,TGTGCCAGCAGCAACCTAGCGGGATCAGCCCAAGAGACCCAGTACTTC,CASSNLAGSAQETQYF
.,many,TRBJ2-3,TRBV11-2,TGTGCCAGCAGCCTCTCAGGAGATACGCAGTATTTT,CASSLSGDTQYF
.,many,TRBJ2-6,TRBV7-8,TGTGCCAGCAGCCATACCACAGGCTCTGGGGCCAACGTCCTGACTTTC,CASSHTTGSGANVLTF
.,few,TRBJ1-1,TRBV6-1,TGTGCCAGCAGTGAATTAGGGGTCCGGAATAGGAACACTGAAGCTTTCTTT,CASSELGVRNRNTEAFF
.,few,TRBJ2-2,TRBV25-1,TGTGCCAGCAAATGGGACGGGGAGCTGTTTTTT,CASKWDGELFF
.,few,TRBJ2-2,TRBV28,TGTGCCAGCAGCGAACCTACATTAGGTACCGGGGAGCTGTTTTTT,CASSEPTLGTGELFF
.,many,TRBJ1-6,TRBV28,TGTGCCAGCAGCCCGGTCTCTTCACCCCTCCACTTT,CASSPVSSPLHF
.,.,TRBJ2-3,TRBV30,TGTGCCTGGAGCCCACTGCTGGGGATCACAGATACGCAGTATTTT,CAWSPLLGITDTQYF
.,.,TRBJ1-6,TRBV23-1,TGCGCCAGCAGCCTTCTGAGGAGGAGCTCACCCCTCCACTTT,CASSLLRRSSPLHF
.,.,TRBJ1-1,TRBV12-3/TRBV12-4,TGTGCCAGCAGTTCCCCCGTGGGAAACACTGAAGCTTTCTTT,CASSSPVGNTEAFF
.,few,TRBJ1-5,TRBV6-5,TGTGCCAGCAGGCCGGGGGCGGACAATCAGCCCCAGCATTTT,CASRPGADNQPQHF
.,.,TRBJ1-1,TRBV7-9,TGTGCCAGCAGCTTAAAGGCAGGATTGAACACTGAAGCTTTCTTT,CASSLKAGLNTEAFF
.,many,TRBJ2-1,TRBV4-3,TGCGCCAGCAGCCAAGATTCGCCATCCCCTGAGCAGTTCTTC,CASSQDSPSPEQFF
.,.,TRBJ1-1,TRBV7-2,TGTGCCAGCAGCCTCCCCGGGACTGAAGCTTTCTTT,CASSLPGTEAFF